This T cell receptor beta chain was retrieved from a study of OX40 agonist ivuxolimab in advanced cancers. About the research overall: Previous treatment with anti-PD-1, anti-PD-L1 or anti-CTLA-4 therapy was allowed; about 37% had received some.

Patients who had autoimmune disease history or got systemic immunosuppression were left out. The germline CDR1 and CDR2 sequences are MNHNY and SVGAGI (reference sequence). CDR3 length equals 12 residues. V lost 5 bases, J lost 7 bases, and 9 bases lay in between. Method: immunoSEQ multiplex PCR; TCRdb's copy keeps in-frame clones and lacks some. Seen here are approximately 86,000 clones, about 93% observed once, and the top ten hold roughly 1.1%. The TCR sequence derives from an adult with an advanced solid tumor such as melanoma, head and neck, liver or kidney cancer. The material sequenced was CD4+ or CD8+ T cells sorted from blood, taken in a trial of the OX40 agonist ivuxolimab. J is TRBJ2-4 and V is TRBV6-6; D is unclear. CDR3 in amino acids: CASSPDTNIQYF. As DNA, the CDR3 is TGTGCCAGCAGTCCAGACACCAACATTCAGTACTTC.